This T cell receptor beta chain was captured by sequencing in a study of cytomegalovirus exposure and HLA in healthy donors. Study context: Unique TCRs from HLA-typed donors, 80 million to 90 million of them, were held in an early data release. Study observations and caveats: Rates of TCR association differed by HLA locus in a later analysis, with DRB1 highest and HLA-C lowest. Overall, around 160 TCR beta chains were annotated as cytomegalovirus-associated.

This CDR3 region has 14 residues. V lost 5 bases and J lost 0, with 9 bases in between. CDR1 is SGHTA, CDR2 FQGTGA, per germline. As regards this clone: The target antigen is unknown.

Both 60 Vbeta primers and 13 Jbeta primers went into the PCR. Clones were sequenced by immunoSEQ multiplex PCR, and TCRdb holds only the in-frame ones, with some missing. The table includes over 150,000 clones, roughly three quarters detected once. This sequence joins TRBV7-3 and TRBJ2-3; D is unclear. Material: PBMCs. The TCR originated in a man between 18 and 35 years old in good health and CMV-seropositive. The CDR3 sequence is CASSPMTSTDTQYF. The CDR3 bases are TGTGCCAGCAGCCCGATGACTAGCACAGATACGCAGTATTTT.